The 28 T cell receptor beta chains reported below all come from one sample, sequenced in a study of blood T cell repertoires in COVID-19. Libraries were prepared by immunoSEQ multiplex PCR; TCRdb keeps only in-frame clonotypes and omits some of them. The sample contains approximately 63,000 clones, less than 90% of which appear only once. The sample comprised peripheral blood. All receptors derive from a man aged 80 or over in a cohort sampled during active COVID-19.

V and J are TRBV3-1 (or the pseudogene TRBV3-2) and TRBJ1-2, with D possibly TRBD1 on 5 matching bases. V was pared by 1 base and J by 7 bases, with 16 bases between. The V gene's germline CDR1 is LGHDT and CDR2 YNNKEL (reference sequence). This CDR3 is 15 amino acids long. CDR3 in DNA: TGTGCCAGCAGCCAAGTGGGGCGGGGTGGAGGTGGCTACACCTTC. Translation gives CASSQVGRGGGGYTF.

CDR3 in DNA: TGTGCCAGTAGTATAGATCTTGGCAGGGTGAACGAGCAGTACTTC. Protein sequence: CASSIDLGRVNEQYF. The chain links TRBV19 to TRBJ2-7; D is perhaps TRBD1 (5 bases). V dropped 0 bases and J dropped 5 bases, with 14 bases sitting between them. Germline V CDR1 and CDR2: LNHDA, SQIVND (reference sequence). The CDR3 loop spans 15 amino acids. The full variable domain, completed using reference TRBV19 and TRBJ2-7, is DGGITQSPKYLFRKEGQNVTLSCEQNLNHDAMYWYRQDPGQGLRLIYYSQIVNDFQKGDIAEGYSVSREKKESFPLTVTSAQKNPTAFYLCASSIDLGRVNEQYFGPGTRLTVT.

The gene calls are TRBV7-2 and TRBJ2-1; 15 positions agree with TRBD2. The CDR3 loop spans 18 amino acids. Germline V gene lookup returns CDR1 SGHTA and CDR2 FQGNSA. The J segment lost 1 base and the V segment lost 5 bases, leaving 6 bases of the junction unmatched. This CDR3 is CASSTRTSGGVSYNEQFF. The CDR3 DNA reads as TGTGCCAGCAGCACCCGGACTAGCGGGGGGGTTTCCTACAATGAGCAGTTCTTC.

The chain links TRBV18 to TRBJ1-1; no clear D gene. The V gene's germline CDR1 is KGHSH and CDR2 LQKENI. The CDR3 has 15 residues. Trimming removed 3 bases from V and 4 bases from J, with 15 bases in between. In DNA form, the CDR3 reads TGTGCCAGCTCACCTTTCCGGGCCGGGAGCACTGAAGCTTTCTTT. Translating gives CASSPFRAGSTEAFF.

The gene calls are TRBV15 and TRBJ2-3; TRBD1 aligns across 9 bases. V lost 2 bases to trimming and J lost 1 base; unmatched junction nucleotides: 7. This CDR3 is built from 17 residues. The V gene's germline CDR1 is LNHNV and CDR2 YYDKDF (reference sequence). CDR3 DNA sequence: TGTGCCACCAGCAGAACGGGACAGGGAGGCGGCACAGATACGCAGTATTTT. Residues: CATSRTGQGGGTDTQYF.

The chain uses TRBV5-1 and TRBJ1-5; D is unclear. The CDR3 is 15 residues long. The V gene's germline CDR1 is SGHRS and CDR2 YFSETQ. The ends were cut back, 0 bases at V and 4 bases at J, with 11 bases in the middle. DNA of the CDR3: TGCGCCAGCAGCTTGGACTCCGGCGGGAATCAGCCCCAGCATTTT. Protein: CASSLDSGGNQPQHF.

The CDR3 spells CASRPRTGGMNIQYF. CDR3 nucleotides: TGTGCCAGCAGACCCCGGACAGGGGGTATGAACATTCAGTACTTC. The V and J genes are TRBV6-5 and TRBJ2-4; the match to TRBD1 covers 10 bases. The ends lost 6 bases at V and 7 bases at J; junction bases unmatched: 9. The CDR3 consists of 15 residues. CDR1 is MNHEY, CDR2 SVGAGI, per germline.

The chain has TRBV4-1 and TRBJ2-1; no firm D call. V lost 1 base and J lost 0, with 10 bases in between. The germline CDR1 and CDR2 sequences are MGHRA and YSYEKL. CDR3 size: 16 residues. Here the CDR3 reads CASSQVNIVSYNEQFF. CDR3 nucleotide sequence: TGCGCCAGCAGCCAAGTAAACATCGTCTCCTACAATGAGCAGTTCTTC.

This clone showed up just once. The chain carries TRBV10-3 and TRBJ2-7; D could derive from TRBD1 or TRBD2 (11 bases each). CDR3 length: 18 amino acids. Trimming removed 6 bases from V and 2 bases from J, with 26 bases in between. CDR1 is ENHRY, CDR2 SYGVKD, per germline. The CDR3 here is CAIRGQGASSGGAYEQYF. For the CDR3, the DNA is TGTGCCATCAGAGGACAGGGGGCGAGTAGCGGGGGGGCCTACGAGCAGTACTTC.

The rearrangement uses TRBV7-6 and TRBJ2-5; D is perhaps TRBD1 (6 bases). With 4 bases removed from V and 4 bases from J, the gap between germline ends came to 16 bases. The CDR3 is 15 amino acids. Germline lookup yields CDR1 SGHVS and CDR2 FNYEAQ. Here the CDR3 reads CASSSHRVQVETQYF. DNA for the CDR3: TGTGCCAGCAGCTCCCACAGGGTACAAGTAGAGACCCAGTACTTC.

This clone came up a few times. The chain combines TRBV6-6 with TRBJ1-2, with 8 bases that match TRBD1. The CDR3 loop spans 15 amino acids. The junction had 6 bases not matched to a gene; V was cut back by 6 bases and J by 0 bases. Germline lookup yields CDR1 MNHNY and CDR2 SVGAGI (reference sequence). CDR3 residues: CASSAGQASNYGYTF. CDR3 sequence (DNA): TGTGCCAGCAGCGCGGGACAGGCTTCTAACTATGGCTACACCTTC.

CDR3: CATNLTAPGFCEKLFF. In DNA form, the CDR3 reads TGTGCCACTAACCTGACGGCCCCAGGGTTTTGTGAAAAACTGTTTTTT. J is TRBJ1-4 and V is TRBV24-1, with a tentative D call TRBD1 (5 bases). CDR3 size: 16 residues. CDR1 is KGHDR and CDR2 is SFDVKD in the germline V gene. Trimming stripped 10 bases from V and 7 bases from J, with 24 bases between.

The chain uses TRBV7-9 and TRBJ2-5, with 9 bases fitting TRBD2. The V gene's germline CDR1 is SEHNR and CDR2 FQNEAQ (reference sequence). The ends lost 1 base at V and 2 bases at J; junction bases unmatched: 14. The CDR3 length is 19 residues. This CDR3 is CASSLVVLAGVRTQETQYF. In DNA form, the CDR3 reads TGTGCCAGCAGCTTAGTTGTGTTAGCGGGAGTTCGGACGCAAGAGACCCAGTACTTC.

The chain recombines TRBV6-2 or TRBV6-3 with TRBJ2-2; D may be TRBD1 (5 bases). V lost 0 bases and J lost 5, with 13 bases in between. The germline CDR1 and CDR2 sequences are MNHEY and SVGEGT. This CDR3 contains 16 residues. The CDR3 DNA reads as TGTGCCAGCAGTTACTCGTCAGGGTTAAGGACCGGGGAGCTGTTTTTT. Its protein is CASSYSSGLRTGELFF.

J is TRBJ2-7 and V is TRBV2; no clear D gene. CDR3 length: 14 residues. The germline V gene has CDR1 SNHLY and CDR2 FYNNEI. V dropped 5 bases and J dropped 2 bases, with 13 bases sitting between them. CDR3 protein: CASSNSPTTYEQYF. CDR3 DNA sequence: TGTGCCAGCAGTAACTCACCGACAACCTACGAGCAGTACTTC.

The chain is built from TRBV29-1 and TRBJ2-1; 10 bases are shared with TRBD2. Looked up from germline, CDR1 is SQVTM and CDR2 is ANQGSEA. With 1 base clipped from V and 7 bases from J, the junction kept 7 bases outside the gene matches. The CDR3 contains 15 residues. The DNA for the CDR3 is TGCAGCGTTGAAGCCCAGCGGGGGGGCTCGAATGAGCAGTTCTTC. It is translated as CSVEAQRGGSNEQFF.

The chain uses TRBV18 and TRBJ2-7; perhaps TRBD1 as D (7 bases). V lost 1 base, J lost 6 bases, and 10 bases lay in between. Per germline, CDR1 KGHSH and CDR2 LQKENI. CDR3 length: 13 amino acids. The CDR3 DNA reads TGTGCCAGCTCACCACGGCAGGGGGGCGAGCAGTACTTC. Its protein product is CASSPRQGGEQYF.

This chain connects TRBV29-1 to TRBJ2-5, with a weak D call TRBD1 (6 bases). The CDR3 extends over 12 amino acids. V was shortened by 7 bases and J by 4 bases, with 13 bases between the two germline ends. Germline V gene sequence: CDR1 SQVTM, CDR2 ANQGSEA. For the CDR3, the DNA is TGCAGCGCTACAGGGATAGGAGAGACCCAGTACTTC. Its translation: CSATGIGETQYF.

The rearrangement joins TRBV10-3 to TRBJ1-2; no clear D. Deletions cut 8 bases from V and 6 bases from J, with 13 bases between. The CDR3 is 12 residues long. Germline V gene lookup returns CDR1 ENHRY and CDR2 SYGVKD. The CDR3 DNA follows: TGTGCCATCGGCGGGGAATCGAATGGCTACACCTTC. Residues: CAIGGESNGYTF.

This chain uses TRBV18 with TRBJ1-4; D remains ambiguous. There are 15 residues in the CDR3. With 6 bases removed from V and 0 bases from J, the gap between germline ends came to 11 bases. From germline, CDR1 is KGHSH and CDR2 LQKENI. The CDR3 sequence: CASSQEGTTNEKLFF. In nucleotides, the CDR3 is TGTGCCAGCTCGCAAGAGGGAACAACTAATGAAAAACTGTTTTTT.

This sequence joins TRBV7-8 and TRBJ2-2; 7 bases align to TRBD1. Germline trimming cut 3 bases from V and 5 bases from J; bases unmatched to any gene: 12. The CDR3 sequence is 17 residues long. Germline assignment: CDR1 SGHVS and CDR2 FQNEAQ. The CDR3 nucleotides are TGTGCCAGCAGCTTGCCGAGACAGGGAGAGGGGACCGGGGAGCTGTTTTTT. Translating it yields CASSLPRQGEGTGELFF. Filled out from reference TRBV7-8 and TRBJ2-2, the complete variable domain reads GAGVSQSPRYKVAKRGQDVALRCDPISGHVSLFWYQQALGQGPEFLTYFQNEAQLDKSGLPSDRFFAERPEGSVSTLKIQRTQQEDSAVYLCASSLPRQGEGTGELFFGEGSRLTVL.

The rearrangement joins TRBV15 to TRBJ2-5, with 9 nucleotides matching TRBD1. V lost 2 bases to trimming and J lost 5 bases; unmatched junction nucleotides: 9. CDR3 length: 16 amino acids. Germline values: CDR1 LNHNV, CDR2 YYDKDF (reference sequence). DNA for the CDR3: TGTGCCACCAGCAGAAACCCGGGACAGGGAGGGGAGACCCAGTACTTC. Protein product: CATSRNPGQGGETQYF.

The V call is TRBV10-1, the J call TRBJ2-5; 12 bases match TRBD1. The J segment lost 4 bases and the V segment lost 6 bases, leaving 6 bases of the junction unmatched. The V gene's germline CDR1 is WNHNN and CDR2 SYGVQD (reference sequence). The CDR3 spans 15 residues. CDR3 coding DNA: TGCGCCAGCAGCCCGGGACAGGGGGCTTCAGAGACCCAGTACTTC. Translated: CASSPGQGASETQYF.

The V gene is TRBV3-1 (or the pseudogene TRBV3-2), the J gene TRBJ2-3, with TRBD1 as a possible D gene (6 bases). Trimming took 3 bases from V and 0 from J, leaving 13 bases between them. Germline values: CDR1 LGHDT, CDR2 YNNKEL (reference sequence). The CDR3 totals 16 residues. The CDR3 nucleotides read TGTGCCAGCAGCCAGGCCGGGACATCTAGCACAGATACGCAGTATTTT. It yields the protein CASSQAGTSSTDTQYF.

This clone has more than one count but fewer than ten. V gene TRBV18 combines with J gene TRBJ1-5; TRBD1 matches 7 bases. The CDR3 runs to 15 residues. The germline V gene encodes CDR1 KGHSH and CDR2 LQKENI. V dropped 1 base and J dropped 4; count of bases not matched to a gene: 4. The CDR3: CASSPLGGENQPQHF. DNA of the CDR3: TGTGCCAGCTCACCACTAGGGGGCGAAAATCAGCCCCAGCATTTT.

The chain is built from TRBV19 and TRBJ1-1, with 7 bases identical to TRBD1. V shed 5 bases and J 0 bases; nucleotides not matched to a gene: 6. Germline V CDR1 and CDR2: LNHDA, SQIVND (reference sequence). The CDR3 runs to 15 residues. Here the CDR3 DNA reads TGTGCCAGTAGTCCACAACAGGGGTTGAACACTGAAGCTTTCTTT. As protein: CASSPQQGLNTEAFF.

This clone was observed a single time. This chain connects TRBV18 to TRBJ1-2; weak D call: TRBD1 (6 bases). Germline V CDR1 and CDR2: KGHSH, LQKENI. Trimming took 2 bases from V and 0 from J, leaving 10 bases between them. CDR3 length: 15 residues. In DNA form, the CDR3 reads TGTGCCAGCTCACCAAGGACAGCTTCTAACTATGGCTACACCTTC. Its translation is CASSPRTASNYGYTF. Combining the CDR3 with reference TRBV18 and TRBJ1-2 gives the whole variable domain NAGVMQNPRHLVRRRGQEARLRCSPMKGHSHVYWYRQLPEEGLKFMVYLQKENIIDESGMPKERFSAEFPKEGPSILRIQQVVRGDSAAYFCASSPRTASNYGYTFGSGTRLTVV.

This chain connects TRBV5-4 to TRBJ2-3, with 8 bases fitting TRBD2. The CDR3 covers 13 residues. Unmatched junction bases numbered 2, after V lost 2 bases and J lost 6 bases. Germline V gene sequence: CDR1 SGHNT, CDR2 YYREEE (reference sequence). CDR3 sequence (DNA): TGTGCCAGCAGCTTAGCGGGAGCTGATACGCAGTATTTT. Encoded protein: CASSLAGADTQYF.